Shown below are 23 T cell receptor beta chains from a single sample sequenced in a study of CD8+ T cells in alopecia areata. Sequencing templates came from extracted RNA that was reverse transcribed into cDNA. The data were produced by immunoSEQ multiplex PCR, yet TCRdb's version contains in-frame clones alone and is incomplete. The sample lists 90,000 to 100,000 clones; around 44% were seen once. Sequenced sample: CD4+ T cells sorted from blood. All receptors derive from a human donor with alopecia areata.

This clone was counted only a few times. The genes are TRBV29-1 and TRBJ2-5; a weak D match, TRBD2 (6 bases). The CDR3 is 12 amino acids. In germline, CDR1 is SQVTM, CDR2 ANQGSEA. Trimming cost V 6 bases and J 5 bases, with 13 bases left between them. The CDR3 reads CSVGEVRETQYF. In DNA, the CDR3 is TGCAGCGTGGGGGAGGTCCGGGAGACCCAGTACTTC.

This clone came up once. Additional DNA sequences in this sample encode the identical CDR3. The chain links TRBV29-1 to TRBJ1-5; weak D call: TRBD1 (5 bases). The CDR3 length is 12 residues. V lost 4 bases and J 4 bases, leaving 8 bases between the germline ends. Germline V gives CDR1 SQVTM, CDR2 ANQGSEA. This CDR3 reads CSVGTLNQPQHF. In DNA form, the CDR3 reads TGCAGCGTTGGGACATTAAATCAGCCCCAGCATTTT.

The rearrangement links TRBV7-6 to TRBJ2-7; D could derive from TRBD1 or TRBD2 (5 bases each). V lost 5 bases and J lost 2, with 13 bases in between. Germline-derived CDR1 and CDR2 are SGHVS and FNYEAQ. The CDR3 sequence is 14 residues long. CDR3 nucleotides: TGTGCCAGCAGCGAATCCCGGGGCCCCTACGAGCAGTACTTC. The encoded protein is CASSESRGPYEQYF.

CDR3 bases: TGCAGCGTTGGAAGCCGGGACAGGGGGACCTACGAGCAGTACTTC. This sequence encodes CSVGSRDRGTYEQYF. The chain uses TRBV29-1 and TRBJ2-7, with 11 bases aligning to TRBD1. CDR1 and CDR2 (germline): SQVTM, ANQGSEA. The CDR3 totals 15 residues. V lost 4 bases, J lost 2 bases, and 7 bases stayed unmatched.

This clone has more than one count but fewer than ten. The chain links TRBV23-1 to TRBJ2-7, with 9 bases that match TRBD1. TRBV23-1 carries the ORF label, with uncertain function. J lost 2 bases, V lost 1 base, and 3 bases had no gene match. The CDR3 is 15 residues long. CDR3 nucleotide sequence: TGCGCCAGCAGTCAATACAGGGGGCCCGCCTACGAGCAGTACTTC. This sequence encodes CASSQYRGPAYEQYF.

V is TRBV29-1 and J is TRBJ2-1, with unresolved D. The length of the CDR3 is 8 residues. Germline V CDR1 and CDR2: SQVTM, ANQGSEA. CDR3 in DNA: TGCAGATGCAATGAGCAGTTCTTC. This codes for CRCNEQFF.

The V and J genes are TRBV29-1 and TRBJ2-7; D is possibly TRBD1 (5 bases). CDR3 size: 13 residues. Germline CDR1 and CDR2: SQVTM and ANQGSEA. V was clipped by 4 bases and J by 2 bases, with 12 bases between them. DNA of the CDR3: TGCAGCGTTGGTGGACACTCTACCTACGAGCAGTACTTC. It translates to CSVGGHSTYEQYF.

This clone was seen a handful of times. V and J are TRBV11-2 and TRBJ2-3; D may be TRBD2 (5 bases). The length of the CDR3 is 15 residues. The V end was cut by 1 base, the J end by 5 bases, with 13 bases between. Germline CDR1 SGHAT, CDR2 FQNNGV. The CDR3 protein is CASSLGAGGRDTQYF. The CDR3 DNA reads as TGTGCCAGCAGCTTAGGGGCGGGTGGCCGAGATACGCAGTATTTT.

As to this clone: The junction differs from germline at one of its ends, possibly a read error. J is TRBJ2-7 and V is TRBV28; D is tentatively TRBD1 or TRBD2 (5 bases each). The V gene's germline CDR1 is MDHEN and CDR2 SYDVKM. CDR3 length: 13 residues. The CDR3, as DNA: TGTGCCACCAGTATCGGGACGACCTACGAGCAGTACTTC. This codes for CATSIGTTYEQYF.

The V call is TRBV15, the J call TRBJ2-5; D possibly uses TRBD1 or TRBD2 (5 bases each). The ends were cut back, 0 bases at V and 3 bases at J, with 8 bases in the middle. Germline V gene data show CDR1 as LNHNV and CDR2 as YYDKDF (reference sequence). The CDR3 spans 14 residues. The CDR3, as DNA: TGTGCCACCAGCAGAGATCGAGGGGAAGAGACCCAGTACTTC. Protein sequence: CATSRDRGEETQYF.

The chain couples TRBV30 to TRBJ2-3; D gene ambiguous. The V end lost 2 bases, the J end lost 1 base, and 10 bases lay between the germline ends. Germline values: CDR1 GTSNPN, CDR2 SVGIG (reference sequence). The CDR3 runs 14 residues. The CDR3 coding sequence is TGTGCCTGGAGTCCACCGGCCGGCACAGATACGCAGTATTTT. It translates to CAWSPPAGTDTQYF.

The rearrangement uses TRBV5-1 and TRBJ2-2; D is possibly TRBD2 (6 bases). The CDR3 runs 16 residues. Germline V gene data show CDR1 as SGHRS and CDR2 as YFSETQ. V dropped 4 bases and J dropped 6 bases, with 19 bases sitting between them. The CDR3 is CASSPYGGVYAGELFF. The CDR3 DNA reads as TGCGCCAGCAGCCCCTACGGGGGTGTTTACGCCGGGGAGCTGTTTTTT. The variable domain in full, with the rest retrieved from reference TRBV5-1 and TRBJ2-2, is KAGVTQTPRYLIKTRGQQVTLSCSPISGHRSVSWYQQTPGQGLQFLFEYFSETQRNKGNFPGRFSGRQFSNSRSEMNVSTLELGDSALYLCASSPYGGVYAGELFFGEGSRLTVL.

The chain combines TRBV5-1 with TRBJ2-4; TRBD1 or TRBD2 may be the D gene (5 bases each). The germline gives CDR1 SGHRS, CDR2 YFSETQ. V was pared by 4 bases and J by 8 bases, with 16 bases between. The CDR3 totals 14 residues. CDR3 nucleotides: TGCGCCAGCAGCCCCAGTGGGGGTCCAGACATTCAGTACTTC. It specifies CASSPSGGPDIQYF.

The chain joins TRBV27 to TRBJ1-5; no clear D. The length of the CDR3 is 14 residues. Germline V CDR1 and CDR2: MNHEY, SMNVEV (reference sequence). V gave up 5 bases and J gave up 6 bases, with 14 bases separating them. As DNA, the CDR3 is TGTGCCAGCAGTGTAAACCGGTGGGGTCAGCCCCAGCATTTT. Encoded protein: CASSVNRWGQPQHF.

In DNA, the CDR3 is TGCGCCAGCAGTCAAACAGGGGAATATGGCTACACCTTC. It encodes CASSQTGEYGYTF. The V call is TRBV23-1, the J call TRBJ1-2, with 7 nucleotides matching TRBD1. TRBV23-1 is annotated as an ORF whose role is uncertain. Trimming cost V 2 bases and J 5 bases; bases outside gene matches: 2. There are 13 residues in the CDR3.

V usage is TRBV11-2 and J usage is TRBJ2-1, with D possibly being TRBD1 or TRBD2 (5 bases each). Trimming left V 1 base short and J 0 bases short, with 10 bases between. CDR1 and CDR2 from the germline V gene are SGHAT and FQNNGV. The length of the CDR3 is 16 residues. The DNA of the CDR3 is TGTGCCAGCAGCTTAGCCGGGACCTTCTCCTACAATGAGCAGTTCTTC. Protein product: CASSLAGTFSYNEQFF.

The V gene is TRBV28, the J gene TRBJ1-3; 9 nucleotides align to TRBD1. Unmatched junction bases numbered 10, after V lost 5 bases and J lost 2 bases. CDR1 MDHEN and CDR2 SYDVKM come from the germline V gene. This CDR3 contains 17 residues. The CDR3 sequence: CASSDSHRGRTGNTIYF. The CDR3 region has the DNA TGTGCCAGCAGTGACTCACACAGGGGGCGGACTGGAAACACCATATATTTT.

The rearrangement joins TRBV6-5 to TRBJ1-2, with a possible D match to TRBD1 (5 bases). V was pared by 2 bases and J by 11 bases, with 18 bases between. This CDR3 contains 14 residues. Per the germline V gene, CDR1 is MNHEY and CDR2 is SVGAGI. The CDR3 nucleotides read TGTGCCAGCAGTTACGGTCCGGGGAGGAGGGGTTACACCTTC. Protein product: CASSYGPGRRGYTF.

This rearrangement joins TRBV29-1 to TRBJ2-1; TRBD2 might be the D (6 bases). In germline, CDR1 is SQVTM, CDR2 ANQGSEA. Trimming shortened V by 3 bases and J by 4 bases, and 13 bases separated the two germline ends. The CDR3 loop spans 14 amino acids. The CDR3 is CSVDGRTTYNEQFF. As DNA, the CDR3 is TGCAGCGTTGATGGGAGGACAACATACAATGAGCAGTTCTTC.

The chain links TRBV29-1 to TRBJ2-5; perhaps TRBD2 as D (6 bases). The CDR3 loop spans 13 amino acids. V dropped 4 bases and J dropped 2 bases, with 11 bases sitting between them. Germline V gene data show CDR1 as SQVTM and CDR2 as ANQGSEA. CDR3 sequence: CSVAGSTQETQYF. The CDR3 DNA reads TGCAGCGTTGCCGGGAGCACTCAAGAGACCCAGTACTTC.

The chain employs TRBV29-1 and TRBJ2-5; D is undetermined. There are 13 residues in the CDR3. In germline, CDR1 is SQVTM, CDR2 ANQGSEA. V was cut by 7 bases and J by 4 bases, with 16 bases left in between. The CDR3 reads CSARADSAETQYF. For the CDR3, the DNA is TGCAGCGCCCGGGCGGATTCGGCAGAGACCCAGTACTTC.

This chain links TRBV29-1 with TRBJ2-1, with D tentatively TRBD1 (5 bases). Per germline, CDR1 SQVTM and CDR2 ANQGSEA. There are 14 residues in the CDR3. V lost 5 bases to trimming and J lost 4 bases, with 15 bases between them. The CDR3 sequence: CSVRIAGLYNEQFF. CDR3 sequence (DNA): TGCAGCGTTAGGATCGCAGGGCTATACAATGAGCAGTTCTTC.

The CDR3 reads CASATSGGYEQYF. The CDR3 nucleotides read TGCGCCAGCGCGACTAGCGGGGGCTACGAGCAGTACTTC. The chain employs TRBV5-1 and TRBJ2-7; 12 nucleotides align to TRBD2. Germline CDR1 SGHRS, CDR2 YFSETQ. CDR3 length: 13 amino acids. With V trimmed by 7 bases and J by 3 bases, 2 bases remained unmatched.